The rows below give T cell receptor beta chains drawn from one sample of a study of blood T cell repertoires in COVID-19. This table comes from immunoSEQ multiplex PCR, and its TCRdb copy is limited to in-frame clones, with some not included. The sample contains some 16,000 clones, around 87% of which appear only once. Sample: peripheral blood. These receptor sequences come from a human donor in a cohort sampled during active COVID-19. Both conserved end residues are part of each CDR3. The order of the fields is V gene, CDR3 protein.

TRBV6-2/TRBV6-3 CASSYSVGLAGETDTQYF
TRBV7-9 CASSPTSGGPYEQYF
TRBV5-1 CASGLGGGTDTQYF
TRBV14 CASSLDRANYGYTF
TRBV7-9 CASSLDRGRTGELFF
TRBV7-2 CASRQNRGTGYTF
TRBV5-1 CASSSTGNTEAFF
TRBV3-1/TRBV3-2 CASSQERTSGYYNEQFF
TRBV24-1 CATSAGTGDYEQYF
TRBV18 CASSPPSLTGEQFF
TRBV19 CASSIDAGPTDTQYF
TRBV15 CATSRVLTEKLFF
TRBV7-9 CASSSGTGYSNQPQHF
TRBV12-3/TRBV12-4 CASSLNRVREQYF
TRBV7-8 CASSPGLRTDTQYF
TRBV15 CATGGGGSYNEQFF
TRBV6-5 CASSYSYRVAEAFF
TRBV27 CASSIQGVPFNAYTF
TRBV6-6 CASSRQLVNYGYTF
TRBV9 CASSVGAEVDQPQHF
TRBV27 CASSLLGQGTPGANVLTF
TRBV16 CASSQSSRVNEKLFF
TRBV5-6 CASSLQGRRVNQPQHF